This TCR beta chain was identified during a study of shared clonotypes between healthy human individuals. Findings of the study overall: In the sorted subsets, rarefaction showed sequencing was incomplete despite large depth. Clonotype sharing across a few donors was observed for approximately 5% of naive CD4 clonotypes.

The repertoire was sequenced with immunoSEQ multiplex PCR; TCRdb's copy has only in-frame clones and lacks some. Of some 360,000 clones listed, more than 60% are singletons. The CDR3 consists of 15 residues. Trimming stripped 5 bases from V and 9 bases from J, with 23 bases between. Germline CDR1 is SGHAT and CDR2 is FQNNGV. This clone has a count of ten or more. The target antigen is unknown. The material sequenced was memory CD4+ T cells sorted from blood. This sample's subset: CD45RA-negative fraction. The chain couples TRBV11-2 to TRBJ2-7, with D possibly being TRBD1 (6 bases). This TCR was sampled from a man aged 30 to 45 in good health. CDR3 nucleotides: TGTGCCAGCAGCCTAAACCGGGACATTAAGGTGACGCAGTACTTC. Protein product: CASSLNRDIKVTQYF.